The sample holds one count of the clone carrying this T cell receptor (beta chain). Its antigen is as yet unknown. The method was immunoSEQ multiplex PCR; TCRdb's version includes in-frame clones alone and lacks a portion of them. The sample holds about 76,000 clones; roughly 80% are singletons and the top ten take roughly 3%. Unstimulated PBMCs were sorted into CD3+CD4+ and CD3+CD8+ populations. The data were obtained in a study of T cell clones after liver transplantation. Study-wide context: TCRbeta sequencing after a pre-transplant mixed lymphocyte reaction identified graft-donor-reactive clones, later tracked in post-transplant blood.

Whole-study findings and limits: Rather than being deleted, graft donor-reactive T cells may have moved into the graft.

The CDR3 has 14 amino acids. The V end was cut by 1 base, the J end by 7 bases, with 13 bases between. Germline CDR1 reads SGHTA; CDR2 reads FQGTGA. The sequences come from CD4+ T cells from blood, collected at the 22-month timepoint. The TCR was taken from a human patient who received a liver transplant. Some T cells may trace back to the graft donor. The chain joins TRBV7-3 to TRBJ2-5; D is ambiguous. The CDR3 DNA reads as TGTGCCAGCAGCTTAAATGCGGTCTCGGGGACCCAGTACTTC. Protein product: CASSLNAVSGTQYF.